A single sample gave rise to the 21 T cell receptor beta chains below, sequenced in a study of regulatory T cells in long-lasting Graves disease. Stated time point: persistent/refractory GD, antithyroid drugs over 5 years with positive TRAb. PBMC-derived RNA was used for the TCR library. Construction of TCR beta libraries relied on iRepertoire HTBI primers and on Arm-PCR targeting CDR3 regions. TCRdb re-called the multiplex PCR reads with MiXCR, one entry per CDR3 protein. The sample has hundreds of thousands of distinct CDR3 sequences, about 20% seen once. Sequencing used peripheral blood mononuclear cells (PBMCs), obtained when the disease was refractory, from a patient treated with antithyroid drugs. The source of these receptors is a female donor with Graves disease.

At least ten counts were recorded for this clonotype. At one of its ends the junction is not consistent with the germline gene, which may arise from a read error. V is TRBV7-2 and J is TRBJ2-5; maybe TRBD2 (6 bases). The length of the CDR3 is 13 residues. Germline V CDR1 and CDR2: SGHTA, FQGNSA. For the CDR3, the DNA is TGTGCCAGCAGCCTTTACGGGGGTGAGATCCAGTACTTC. Its translation is CASSLYGGEIQYF.

The CDR3 loop reads CASRPFGPPGPGNTIYF. In DNA form, the CDR3 reads TGTGCCAGCAGACCCTTTGGGCCTCCCGGACCCGGAAACACCATATATTTT. This chain joins TRBV27 and TRBJ1-3; no firm D call. Trimming left V 6 bases short and J 4 bases short, with 22 bases between. This CDR3 spans 17 amino acids. Germline V lookup: CDR1 MNHEY, CDR2 SMNVEV (reference sequence).

V gene TRBV19 combines with J gene TRBJ1-1; D call uncertain. Trimming cost V 3 bases and J 6 bases, with 17 bases left between them. The CDR3 spans 15 residues. The germline gives CDR1 LNHDA, CDR2 SQIVND (reference sequence). The CDR3: CASSISLGRDSEAFF. Here the CDR3 DNA reads TGTGCCAGTAGTATCTCTCTTGGACGGGATTCTGAAGCTTTCTTT.

This clonotype was picked up many times. The chain employs TRBV20-1 and TRBJ2-5; 8 bases map to TRBD2. The V and J ends lost 2 bases and 4 bases, in that order; junction bases with no gene match: 3. The germline V gene has CDR1 DFQATT and CDR2 SNEGSKA (reference sequence). This CDR3 region has 13 residues. The CDR3 DNA follows: TGCAGTGCTAGAACCAGCGGGAGAGAGACCCAGTACTTC. It codes for CSARTSGRETQYF.

This chain links TRBV4-1 with TRBJ2-1; D is uncertain. V lost 4 bases to trimming and J lost 5 bases, with 9 bases between them. The germline gives CDR1 MGHRA, CDR2 YSYEKL. The CDR3 is 13 amino acids. CDR3 nucleotides: TGCGCCAGCAGCCGAAAGGAGAACAATGAGCAGTTCTTC. This sequence encodes CASSRKENNEQFF.

The chain has TRBV10-2 and TRBJ2-5; 12 nucleotides line up with TRBD2. The CDR3 covers 16 residues. Germline V CDR1 and CDR2: WSHSY, SAAADI. V lost 8 bases and J lost 1; bases outside the gene matches: 8. In nucleotides, the CDR3 is TGCGCCAGCCGACTAGCGGGAGAGCTGATCCAAGAGACCCAGTACTTC. Its translation is CASRLAGELIQETQYF.

This chain joins TRBV5-1 and TRBJ2-5, with D unresolved. V gave up 0 bases and J gave up 1 base, with 7 bases separating them. Germline values: CDR1 SGHRS, CDR2 YFSETQ. CDR3 length: 14 residues. CDR3: CASSLAQRQETQYF. As DNA, the CDR3 is TGCGCCAGCAGCTTGGCCCAGCGCCAAGAGACCCAGTACTTC.

The table lists this clonotype with a few counts. The V call is TRBV7-6, the J call TRBJ2-7, with TRBD2 identical over 11 bases. Germline assignment: CDR1 SGHVS and CDR2 FNYEAQ. The CDR3 loop spans 14 amino acids. V gave up 5 bases and J gave up 6 bases; unmatched junction bases: 6. The chain's CDR3 is CASSPTSGIGEQYF. DNA for the CDR3: TGTGCCAGCAGCCCGACTAGCGGGATTGGCGAGCAGTACTTC.

This clonotype was found a few times. This chain links TRBV20-1 with TRBJ2-7; 9 bases are a match to TRBD1. Germline CDR1 is DFQATT and CDR2 is SNEGSKA (reference sequence). The CDR3 consists of 14 residues. Unmatched junction bases numbered 11, after V lost 6 bases and J lost 5 bases. CDR3 nucleotide sequence: TGCAGTGCCCCGGTGGGGACAGGGCGCGACGAGCAGTACTTC. Its translation: CSAPVGTGRDEQYF.

This clonotype was seen more than once but under ten times. The rearrangement uses TRBV20-1 and TRBJ1-2; D is uncertain. The germline V gene has CDR1 DFQATT and CDR2 SNEGSKA (reference sequence). Trimming shortened V by 0 bases and J by 8 bases, and 13 bases separated the two germline ends. There are 13 residues in the CDR3. CDR3 DNA sequence: TGCAGTGCTAGAGATTATATTCCCCCGGGCTACACCTTC. Translating it yields CSARDYIPPGYTF.

This clonotype appeared many times. V usage is TRBV2 and J usage is TRBJ1-2; weak D call: TRBD1 (5 bases). Germline assignment: CDR1 SNHLY and CDR2 FYNNEI. The V end was cut by 7 bases, the J end by 0 bases, with 12 bases between. The CDR3 consists of 14 residues. CDR3 sequence: CASTGQATNYGYTF. The CDR3 DNA sequence: TGTGCCAGCACTGGACAAGCCACTAACTATGGCTACACCTTC.

V usage is TRBV12-3 or TRBV12-4 and J usage is TRBJ2-2; D is unresolved. Between the trimmed V and J ends, which lost 7 bases and 0 bases, there was a span of 9 bases. The CDR3 contains 14 residues. The CDR3 nucleotides are TGTGCCAGCATATTCCTCCCGAACACCGGGGAGCTGTTTTTT. This codes for CASIFLPNTGELFF.

This clonotype was seen repeatedly, ten times or more. The rearrangement joins TRBV6-1 to TRBJ2-2, with D perhaps TRBD1 (5 bases). Germline CDR1 and CDR2: MNHNS and SASEGT. The germline V and J ends were trimmed by 8 bases and 7 bases, with 14 bases remaining between them. CDR3 length equals 13 residues. The CDR3 region has the DNA TGTGCCAGCGGCAGGGAAGGAAACGGGGAGCTGTTTTTT. Amino acid sequence: CASGREGNGELFF.

In its sample, this clonotype was seen many times. The chain uses TRBV11-2 and TRBJ2-7; D unclear. This CDR3 contains 15 residues. CDR1 is SGHAT, CDR2 FQNNGV, per germline. Trimming pared 5 bases from V and 0 bases from J, leaving 14 bases between. The CDR3 here is CASSQHTGSSYEQYF. In nucleotides, the CDR3 is TGTGCCAGCAGCCAACACACGGGCAGCTCCTACGAGCAGTACTTC.

The chain uses TRBV7-9 and TRBJ1-1; TRBD1 is a possible D gene (6 bases). The CDR3 runs to 13 residues. The germline V gene has CDR1 SEHNR and CDR2 FQNEAQ (reference sequence). The ends were cut back, 2 bases at V and 7 bases at J, with 11 bases in the middle. The DNA for the CDR3 is TGTGCCAGCAGCTTAACAGGGTTATATGAAGCTTTCTTT. Translated, it gives CASSLTGLYEAFF.

This rearrangement joins TRBV6-4 to TRBJ2-3; D is perhaps TRBD2 (5 bases). The CDR3 is 16 residues long. V was shortened by 6 bases and J by 2 bases, with 18 bases between the two germline ends. Germline CDR1 reads MRHNA; CDR2 reads SNTAGT. The CDR3 DNA reads TGTGCCAGCAGCCAAGGAGAGGCTAGCTTCACAGATACGCAGTATTTT. It translates to CASSQGEASFTDTQYF.

The chain employs TRBV30 and TRBJ2-5; TRBD1 matches 7 bases. The CDR3 totals 14 residues. Germline CDR1 is GTSNPN and CDR2 is SVGIG (reference sequence). With 0 bases clipped from V and 5 bases from J, the junction kept 6 bases outside the gene matches. The CDR3: CAWSVQGGGETQYF. CDR3 nucleotide sequence: TGTGCCTGGAGTGTACAAGGGGGCGGGGAGACCCAGTACTTC.

This clonotype was seen repeatedly, ten times or more. This sequence joins TRBV27 and TRBJ2-5; 12 bases are a match to TRBD2. This CDR3 has 14 amino acids. V gave up 6 bases and J gave up 4 bases; unmatched junction bases: 3. Germline CDR1 is MNHEY and CDR2 is SMNVEV (reference sequence). CDR3: CASSQLAGGETQYF. CDR3 sequence (DNA): TGTGCCAGCAGCCAACTAGCGGGGGGAGAGACCCAGTACTTC.

The V gene is TRBV20-1, the J gene TRBJ2-4, with D hard to call. Germline V gives CDR1 DFQATT, CDR2 SNEGSKA (reference sequence). The CDR3 covers 14 residues. Trimming pared 6 bases from V and 0 bases from J, leaving 12 bases between. The CDR3 protein is CSALPSLAKNIQYF. As DNA, the CDR3 is TGCAGTGCCTTACCATCCCTAGCCAAAAACATTCAGTACTTC.

CDR3 sequence reads: CASSILAGVEQYF. In nucleotides, the CDR3 is TGTGCCAGTAGTATACTAGCGGGAGTCGAGCAGTACTTC. The rearrangement links TRBV19 to TRBJ2-7; 10 nucleotides agree with TRBD2. Germline assignment: CDR1 LNHDA and CDR2 SQIVND (reference sequence). The CDR3 is made up of 13 amino acids. V was clipped by 2 bases and J by 6 bases; unmatched bases: 1.

V is TRBV19 and J is TRBJ2-2; 7 bases align to TRBD1. V was clipped by 4 bases and J by 4 bases; unmatched bases: 6. The germline V gene has CDR1 LNHDA and CDR2 SQIVND (reference sequence). The CDR3 totals 15 residues. This CDR3 is CASSKQGYSTGELFF. DNA of the CDR3: TGTGCCAGTAGTAAACAGGGGTATAGCACCGGGGAGCTGTTTTTT.